Following are 21 T cell receptor beta chains from one sample sequenced in a study of cytomegalovirus exposure and HLA in healthy donors. Amplification used 60 Vbeta primers and 13 Jbeta primers. TCRdb keeps only in-frame clones here, not all; method: immunoSEQ multiplex PCR. The sample records around 190,000 clones, 70% to 85% being singletons. The sequenced sample was PBMCs. These receptors originate from a man aged 35 to 55 in good health and CMV-seropositive.

The V call is TRBV7-2, the J call TRBJ1-5; 10 bases are a match to TRBD1. The V and J ends lost 1 base and 1 base, in that order; junction bases with no gene match: 1. The CDR3 spans 16 residues. Germline V gene sequence: CDR1 SGHTA, CDR2 FQGNSA. This chain's CDR3 is CASSLVGQGSNQPQHF. The CDR3 DNA sequence: TGTGCCAGCAGCTTAGTGGGACAGGGGAGCAATCAGCCCCAGCATTTT.

The V and J genes are TRBV27 and TRBJ2-2; 7 nucleotides agree with TRBD1. The CDR3 loop spans 15 amino acids. Germline V gene data show CDR1 as MNHEY and CDR2 as SMNVEV (reference sequence). Germline trimming cut 1 base from V and 7 bases from J; bases unmatched to any gene: 6. For the CDR3, the DNA is TGTGCCAGCAGTTTATATAGGGGGCATGGCGGGGAGCTGTTTTTT. Its translation is CASSLYRGHGGELFF.

This sequence joins TRBV5-6 and TRBJ2-7, with 8 bases identical to TRBD1. This CDR3 spans 13 amino acids. V dropped 4 bases and J dropped 4; count of bases not matched to a gene: 4. CDR1 and CDR2 from the germline V gene are SGHDT and YYEEEE. The CDR3 DNA follows: TGTGCCAGCAGCCCTGACAGGGGATACGAGCAGTACTTC. It yields the protein CASSPDRGYEQYF. The variable domain in full, with the rest retrieved from reference TRBV5-6 and TRBJ2-7, is DAGVTQSPTHLIKTRGQQVTLRCSPKSGHDTVSWYQQALGQGPQFIFQYYEEEERQRGNFPDRFSGHQFPNYSSELNVNALLLGDSALYLCASSPDRGYEQYFGPGTRLTVT.

The V and J genes are TRBV7-9 and TRBJ2-3; 8 nucleotides align to TRBD2. CDR3 length: 19 residues. Germline V CDR1 and CDR2: SEHNR, FQNEAQ (reference sequence). V was pared by 6 bases and J by 1 base, with 18 bases of the junction left unmatched. The CDR3 sequence: CASRGSGNGRALGTDTQYF. In DNA form, the CDR3 reads TGTGCCAGCAGGGGGAGTGGTAACGGGAGGGCCCTCGGCACAGATACGCAGTATTTT.

The chain uses TRBV5-1 and TRBJ2-1; 7 bases match TRBD2. J gave up 5 bases and V 0 bases, and 8 bases lay outside the gene matches. The V gene's germline CDR1 is SGHRS and CDR2 YFSETQ. CDR3 length: 16 residues. The CDR3 nucleotides are TGCGCCAGCAGCTTGGCCGCGATAGCGGGTAACAATGAGCAGTTCTTC. It specifies CASSLAAIAGNNEQFF.

J is TRBJ2-7 and V is TRBV12-5, with D possibly matching TRBD2 (5 bases). Trimming shortened V by 2 bases and J by 0 bases, and 8 bases separated the two germline ends. The V gene's germline CDR1 is LGHNT and CDR2 FRNRAP. There are 14 residues in the CDR3. CDR3: CASGLTGNSYEQYF. DNA for the CDR3: TGTGCTAGTGGTTTGACCGGGAACTCCTACGAGCAGTACTTC.

This clone was counted once. The chain recombines TRBV2 with TRBJ1-1; D not resolved. Trimming took off 10 bases at V and 1 base at J, with 19 bases between the two ends. CDR3 length: 15 amino acids. Looked up from germline, CDR1 is SNHLY and CDR2 is FYNNEI. CDR3 sequence reads: CATRPFSGGNTEAFF. Written as DNA, the CDR3 is TGTGCCACCCGCCCCTTCTCCGGCGGGAACACTGAAGCTTTCTTT. Complete variable domain (other parts from reference TRBV2 and TRBJ1-1): EPEVTQTPSHQVTQMGQEVILRCVPISNHLYFYWYRQILGQKVEFLVSFYNNEISEKSEIFDDQFSVERPDGSNFTLKIRSTKLEDSAMYFCATRPFSGGNTEAFFGQGTRLTVV.

This chain links TRBV6-5 with TRBJ1-3; no firm D call. Germline CDR1 is MNHEY and CDR2 is SVGAGI. V was trimmed by 2 bases and J by 0 bases, leaving 8 bases between them. The CDR3 spans 15 residues. The CDR3 DNA reads as TGTGCCAGCAGTTACGGCGGAGACTCTGGAAACACCATATATTTT. Its translation: CASSYGGDSGNTIYF.

This clone showed up just once. The V and J genes are TRBV5-1 and TRBJ1-1; TRBD1 matches 8 bases. The germline gives CDR1 SGHRS, CDR2 YFSETQ. J lost 4 bases, V lost 0 bases, and 2 bases had no gene match. The CDR3 sequence is 14 residues long. CDR3 coding DNA: TGCGCCAGCAGCTTGGGTGGACAGGGCACTGAAGCTTTCTTT. Translated, it gives CASSLGGQGTEAFF.

This clone was seen just once. The gene calls are TRBV6-1 and TRBJ2-7; 9 positions match TRBD1. Germline CDR1 and CDR2: MNHNS and SASEGT. The CDR3 loop spans 15 amino acids. The trim removed 4 bases at V and 6 bases at J, leaving 10 bases unmatched. CDR3 amino acids: CASSAGRQGVFEQYF. DNA for the CDR3: TGTGCCAGCAGTGCAGGGAGACAGGGGGTATTCGAGCAGTACTTC.

This chain uses TRBV27 with TRBJ2-1, with a weak D call TRBD1 (6 bases). The CDR3 runs to 14 residues. V lost 5 bases and J lost 5, with 13 bases in between. Germline V lookup: CDR1 MNHEY, CDR2 SMNVEV (reference sequence). The chain's CDR3 is CASSITGLNNEQFF. In nucleotides, the CDR3 is TGTGCCAGCAGTATAACAGGGTTAAACAATGAGCAGTTCTTC.

This sequence joins TRBV15 and TRBJ2-2, with TRBD2 matching 7 bases. Looked up from germline, CDR1 is LNHNV and CDR2 is YYDKDF (reference sequence). This CDR3 comprises 14 residues. V dropped 1 base and J dropped 4; count of bases not matched to a gene: 0. CDR3 DNA sequence: TGTGCCACCAGCAGAGGCGGGGGCACCGGGGAGCTGTTTTTT. Translating gives CATSRGGGTGELFF.

V is TRBV5-8 and J is TRBJ2-1; weak D call: TRBD2 (5 bases). Per germline, CDR1 SGHTS and CDR2 YDEGEE. The germline V and J ends were trimmed by 2 bases and 6 bases, with 9 bases remaining between them. This CDR3 contains 13 residues. The CDR3: CASSFGGVNEQFF. The CDR3, as DNA: TGTGCCAGCAGCTTCGGAGGCGTCAATGAGCAGTTCTTC. The full variable domain, rest sourced from reference TRBV5-8 and TRBJ2-1, is EAGVTQSPTHLIKTRGQQATLRCSPISGHTSVYWYQQALGLGLQFLLWYDEGEERNRGNFPPRFSGRQFPNYSSELNVNALELEDSALYLCASSFGGVNEQFFGPGTRLTVL.

The chain couples TRBV7-2 to TRBJ2-7; TRBD1 agrees at 12 bases. This CDR3 is 16 amino acids long. V lost 2 bases and J lost 6; bases outside the gene matches: 8. Germline V gives CDR1 SGHTA, CDR2 FQGNSA. CDR3: CASSLQSGTGGREQYF. CDR3 DNA sequence: TGTGCCAGCAGCTTACAGTCCGGGACAGGGGGCCGCGAGCAGTACTTC.

The J gene is TRBJ2-7, the V gene TRBV6-1; D perhaps matches TRBD1 (6 bases). Germline loops: CDR1 MNHNS, CDR2 SASEGT. The CDR3 runs to 13 residues. V dropped 7 bases and J dropped 3 bases, with 13 bases sitting between them. The CDR3 DNA follows: TGTGCCAGCATTCCGACAGGTTTCTACGAGCAGTACTTC. It codes for CASIPTGFYEQYF.

The table lists this clone with a count of one. The chain carries TRBV5-4 and TRBJ2-7; TRBD1 aligns across 8 bases. The ends lost 6 bases at V and 2 bases at J; junction bases unmatched: 10. This CDR3 comprises 15 residues. Germline V lookup: CDR1 SGHNT, CDR2 YYREEE (reference sequence). CDR3 DNA sequence: TGTGCCAGCATCCGCAGGGACAGGACGGCCTACGAGCAGTACTTC. Amino acids: CASIRRDRTAYEQYF.

The table lists this clone with a few counts. The chain carries TRBV6-4 and TRBJ2-7; the D is unclear. V lost 2 bases to trimming and J lost 7 bases, with 9 bases between them. The CDR3 has 12 amino acids. Germline CDR1 reads MRHNA; CDR2 reads SNTAGT. The CDR3 coding sequence is TGTGCCAGCAGTGACCCGTACACAGAGCAGTACTTC. Encoded protein: CASSDPYTEQYF.

V usage is TRBV19 and J usage is TRBJ1-4; 12 bases line up with TRBD1. Germline trimming cut 3 bases from V and 10 bases from J; bases unmatched to any gene: 9. Germline V CDR1 and CDR2: LNHDA, SQIVND (reference sequence). The CDR3 contains 16 residues. The CDR3 reads CASSMGPGQGAGKLFF. In DNA form, the CDR3 reads TGTGCCAGTAGTATGGGTCCGGGACAGGGGGCCGGAAAACTGTTTTTT.

V is TRBV5-1 and J is TRBJ2-5; D unresolved. With the DNA end fitting TRBJ2-7 better, the J assignment may be wrong. The length of the CDR3 is 13 residues. From germline, CDR1 is SGHRS and CDR2 YFSETQ. The CDR3 nucleotides are TGCGCCAGCAGCACCATTTCCGGTTACGAGCAGTACTTC. As protein: CASSTISGYEQYF.

In this sample, this clone turned up a few times. This chain uses TRBV5-1 with TRBJ2-3, with 14 nucleotides matching TRBD2. Germline loops: CDR1 SGHRS, CDR2 YFSETQ. With V trimmed by 4 bases and J by 3 bases, 10 bases remained unmatched. The CDR3 runs 18 residues. CDR3 region: CASSVEGLAGAVTDTQYF. CDR3 nucleotides: TGCGCCAGCAGCGTGGAGGGACTAGCGGGAGCCGTGACAGATACGCAGTATTTT.

This chain connects TRBV7-3 to TRBJ2-3, with a tentative D call TRBD2 (6 bases). The germline V gene has CDR1 SGHTA and CDR2 FQGTGA. V was pared by 3 bases and J by 0 bases, with 7 bases between. This CDR3 spans 14 amino acids. The CDR3 spells CASSLGTSTDTQYF. CDR3 DNA sequence: TGTGCCAGCAGCTTGGGGACTAGCACAGATACGCAGTATTTT.